These 22 T cell receptor beta chains were all obtained from the same sample, sequenced in a study of blood T cells in healthy people across ages. The authors ran a second PCR of about 6 to 11 cycles using a sample-barcoded 5' primer and a J-beta primer mix. MiXCR, run by TCRdb on the 5' RACE reads, gives a single entry per CDR3 protein. The sample carries fewer than 800,000 distinct CDR3 sequences, 45% to 50% recorded once. The sequenced material came from blood. The receptors were gathered from a woman aged 55-70 years in good health.

This clonotype was seen a handful of times. The DNA for the CDR3 is TGTGCCAGCAGTCTGAATAACTATGGCTACACCTTC. Its translation is CASSLNNYGYTF. This chain links TRBV28 with TRBJ1-2; D call uncertain. The V gene lost 5 bases and the J gene lost 1 base, with 5 bases spanning the gap. The V gene's germline CDR1 is MDHEN and CDR2 SYDVKM. This CDR3 region has 12 residues.

The V gene is TRBV20-1, the J gene TRBJ2-5; 9 bases match TRBD2. Germline V lookup: CDR1 DFQATT, CDR2 SNEGSKA (reference sequence). The CDR3 is 13 amino acids. Unmatched junction bases numbered 9, after V lost 2 bases and J lost 11 bases. CDR3 in DNA: TGCAGTGCTAGAAGACTAGCGGTTCTTAAGCAGTACTTC. Protein sequence: CSARRLAVLKQYF.

J is TRBJ1-4 and V is TRBV6-5; 7 positions agree with TRBD1. The length of the CDR3 is 18 residues. V gave up 2 bases and J gave up 0 bases; unmatched junction bases: 9. The germline V gene encodes CDR1 MNHEY and CDR2 SVGAGI. CDR3 in amino acids: CASSYGGQTHATNEKLFF. CDR3 nucleotide sequence: TGTGCCAGCAGTTACGGGGGACAGACTCATGCAACTAATGAAAAACTGTTTTTT.

This clonotype was seen more than once but under ten times. The chain joins TRBV20-1 to TRBJ2-1; 10 nucleotides line up with TRBD2. Germline values: CDR1 DFQATT, CDR2 SNEGSKA (reference sequence). The length of the CDR3 is 16 residues. J was trimmed by 1 base and V by 6 bases; bases with no gene match: 9. The CDR3 is CSADGTSAGSYNEQFF. The CDR3 DNA is TGCAGTGCAGATGGGACTAGCGCTGGGTCCTACAATGAGCAGTTCTTC.

This clonotype was picked up a small number of times. This chain connects TRBV12-3 or TRBV12-4 to TRBJ2-5; 9 bases are shared with TRBD2. V gave up 5 bases and J gave up 0 bases; unmatched junction bases: 4. This CDR3 region has 15 residues. In nucleotides, the CDR3 is TGTGCCAGCAGTAATAGCGGGAGCAACCAAGAGACCCAGTACTTC. The encoded protein is CASSNSGSNQETQYF.

In its sample, this clonotype was seen a few times. This chain uses TRBV4-3 with TRBJ2-5, with TRBD1 identical over 10 bases. This CDR3 is built from 17 residues. Trimming took 4 bases from V and 3 from J; bases not matched to a gene: 11. In germline, CDR1 is LGHNA, CDR2 YSLEER. The CDR3 DNA is TGCGCCAGCAGCCGATTGAGCGGGACAGGGGTGGAAGAGACCCAGTACTTC. It translates to CASSRLSGTGVEETQYF.

This chain joins TRBV12-3 or TRBV12-4 and TRBJ2-4; 9 nucleotides match TRBD2. With V trimmed by 5 bases and J by 11 bases, 16 bases remained unmatched. This CDR3 has 16 amino acids. CDR3 sequence: CASSDSGRGPKTVQYF. CDR3 nucleotides: TGTGCCAGCAGTGATAGCGGGAGAGGTCCCAAAACCGTTCAGTACTTC.

This chain uses TRBV9 with TRBJ2-3; D unclear. The germline V gene encodes CDR1 SGDLS and CDR2 YYNGEE. V was shortened by 0 bases and J by 0 bases, with 11 bases between the two germline ends. The CDR3 spans 16 residues. This chain's CDR3 is CASSVDFVPSTDTQYF. CDR3 DNA: TGTGCCAGCAGCGTAGATTTTGTCCCTAGCACAGATACGCAGTATTTT.

The chain links TRBV7-9 to TRBJ2-5; no clear D gene. The end of the DNA is better explained by TRBJ2-7, so the J call may be wrong. There are 16 residues in the CDR3. The V gene's germline CDR1 is SEHNR and CDR2 FQNEAQ (reference sequence). CDR3: CASSLAVAGRFNEQYF. The CDR3 bases are TGTGCCAGCAGCTTAGCGGTGGCAGGACGTTTCAACGAGCAGTACTTC.

This clonotype was picked up one time. The chain has TRBV10-3 and TRBJ2-3; 9 bases line up with TRBD2. From germline, CDR1 is ENHRY and CDR2 SYGVKD. Trimming cost V 4 bases and J 4 bases; bases outside gene matches: 6. The CDR3 runs to 15 residues. The DNA for the CDR3 is TGTGCCATCAGTGCGTCTAGCGGGAATTCAGATACGCAGTATTTT. It yields the protein CAISASSGNSDTQYF.

The chain joins TRBV4-2 to TRBJ2-3; possibly TRBD2 for D (6 bases). The V gene's germline CDR1 is LGHNA and CDR2 YNFKEQ. The CDR3 spans 17 residues. V gave up 1 base and J gave up 0 bases, with 14 bases separating them. CDR3 region: CASSQGFSGTSTDTQYF. In DNA form, the CDR3 reads TGTGCCAGCAGCCAAGGATTTAGCGGAACTAGCACAGATACGCAGTATTTT.

This clonotype was detected a few times. V usage is TRBV12-3 or TRBV12-4 and J usage is TRBJ2-7; D ambiguous. V lost 6 bases to trimming and J lost 2 bases, with 8 bases between them. The CDR3 consists of 12 residues. In DNA form, the CDR3 reads TGTGCCAGCAGCACAGCTACCTACGAGCAGTACTTC. It codes for CASSTATYEQYF.

V usage is TRBV5-1 and J usage is TRBJ2-1; D may be TRBD2 (5 bases). TRBJ2-7 explains the end of the DNA better; the J call may be wrong. CDR1 is SGHRS and CDR2 is YFSETQ in the germline V gene. CDR3 length: 15 amino acids. The CDR3 DNA reads TGCGCCAGCAGCTTGGTCCCTAGCTCCAAGGACGAGCAGTACTTC. Its translation: CASSLVPSSKDEQYF.

This chain joins TRBV24-1 and TRBJ2-5, with 9 nucleotides matching TRBD1. The J call is uncertain, as TRBJ2-7 better fits the DNA end. The CDR3 totals 14 residues. The V gene's germline CDR1 is KGHDR and CDR2 SFDVKD. CDR3 nucleotide sequence: TGTGCCACCAGTGGGACAGGGGAGGTCTGCGAGCAGTACTTC. Protein sequence: CATSGTGEVCEQYF.

The gene calls are TRBV25-1 and TRBJ1-1; D remains ambiguous. Germline CDR1 MGHDK, CDR2 SYGVNS. The length of the CDR3 is 14 residues. Trimming shortened V by 0 bases and J by 3 bases, and 8 bases separated the two germline ends. The CDR3 is CASSEYGGDTEAFF. The CDR3 coding sequence is TGTGCCAGCAGTGAATATGGCGGGGACACTGAAGCTTTCTTT.

J is TRBJ2-5 and V is TRBV27; D perhaps matches TRBD1 (5 bases). The CDR3 runs to 15 residues. Germline V lookup: CDR1 MNHEY, CDR2 SMNVEV (reference sequence). The germline V and J ends were trimmed by 2 bases and 2 bases, with 12 bases remaining between them. CDR3 nucleotides: TGTGCCAGCAGTTTAACGCCAGGGTGGCAAGAGACCCAGTACTTC. This encodes CASSLTPGWQETQYF.

CDR3 region: CASSSSGGLGYEQYF. CDR3 in DNA: TGTGCCAGCAGCTCTTCGGGGGGACTGGGATACGAGCAGTACTTC. The chain links TRBV7-3 to TRBJ2-4, with 7 positions matching TRBD2. The end of the DNA fits TRBJ2-7 better, so the J call may be wrong. CDR3 length: 15 amino acids. Germline V gene lookup returns CDR1 SGHTA and CDR2 FQGTGA.

J is TRBJ2-1 and V is TRBV7-8, with D hard to call. This CDR3 is 13 amino acids long. Germline V gene sequence: CDR1 SGHVS, CDR2 FQNEAQ. Trimming shortened V by 4 bases and J by 6 bases, and 10 bases separated the two germline ends. The DNA of the CDR3 is TGTGCCAGCAGCTCTAACCTGGGCAATGAGCAGTTCTTC. It specifies CASSSNLGNEQFF.

In nucleotides, the CDR3 is TGCGCCAGCAGCCAAGGATCGAGCGGGAGAGGTGATACGCAGTATTTT. Its protein product is CASSQGSSGRGDTQYF. The rearrangement joins TRBV4-3 to TRBJ2-3; 8 positions agree with TRBD2. The length of the CDR3 is 16 residues. Looked up from germline, CDR1 is LGHNA and CDR2 is YSLEER. After removal of 1 base from V and 6 bases from J, the junction contained 9 bases not matched to a gene.

V gene TRBV5-1 combines with J gene TRBJ2-3, with D hard to call. Germline CDR1 reads SGHRS; CDR2 reads YFSETQ. Trimming took off 6 bases at V and 0 bases at J, with 14 bases between the two ends. The CDR3 loop spans 15 amino acids. DNA for the CDR3: TGCGCCAGCAATCAACAGAACCCTAGCACAGATACGCAGTATTTT. This translates into CASNQQNPSTDTQYF.

The gene calls are TRBV6-6 and TRBJ2-2; D is possibly TRBD1 (6 bases). Looked up from germline, CDR1 is MNHNY and CDR2 is SVGAGI (reference sequence). Trimming stripped 5 bases from V and 5 bases from J, with 15 bases between. This CDR3 has 15 residues. The CDR3 DNA sequence: TGTGCCAGCAGTCCAACAGGGCTGGGTACCGGGGAGCTGTTTTTT. Its translation is CASSPTGLGTGELFF.

A word on this clonotype: Its ends do not fully match the called genes, so a read error is possible. V and J are TRBV5-6 and TRBJ2-1; TRBD2 might be the D (5 bases). Per germline, CDR1 SGHDT and CDR2 YYEEEE. This CDR3 is 16 amino acids long. CDR3 DNA: TGTGCCAGTAGCTTGGCAAGGCGGGCCGAGCCTAATGAGCAGTTCTTC. Its translation: CASSLARRAEPNEQFF.